A selection of T cell receptor beta chains follows, all from one sample in a study of cytomegalovirus exposure and HLA in healthy donors. Sequencing was performed with immunoSEQ multiplex PCR; in TCRdb, only in-frame clones are kept and a portion is missing. The data show fewer than 250,000 clones, about three quarters seen once. What was sequenced was PBMCs. These receptors were collected from a man in his late teens or twenties in good health and CMV-seronegative. CDR3s include the opening cysteine and the closing phenylalanine or tryptophan. D genes are given only for firm matches. Clone size is stated in some rows and not others, as once, few, many or a class when expanded.

J gene | V gene | clone size | D gene | CDR3 DNA | CDR3 protein
TRBJ1-1 | TRBV15 | . | TRBD1 | TGTGCCACCACCGGGACAGGCGGGGAGAACACTGAAGCTTTCTTT | CATTGTGGENTEAFF
TRBJ1-5 | TRBV30 | . | . | TGTGCCTGGAGTAAGGAGAAGTATCAGCCCCAGCATTTT | CAWSKEKYQPQHF
TRBJ2-1 | TRBV6-1 | . | TRBD2 | TGTGCCAGCAGTGAAGCGATACTAGCGGGGGCCCATGGTGAGCAGTTCTTC | CASSEAILAGAHGEQFF
TRBJ2-7 | TRBV2 | . | TRBD1 | TGTGCCAGCAGTGGACAGGGAACCTACGAGCAGTACTTC | CASSGQGTYEQYF
TRBJ2-3 | TRBV13 | few | TRBD2 | TGTGCCAGCAGCTTAAGGACTAGCGGGACCTATACGCAGTATTTT | CASSLRTSGTYTQYF
TRBJ1-5 | TRBV19 | . | TRBD1 | TGTGCCAGTAGCAATACAGGGGGCTCGGATCAGCCCCAGCATTTT | CASSNTGGSDQPQHF
TRBJ1-1 | TRBV6-5 | once | . | TGTGCCAGCAGTATGGCAGGGGCCACTGAAGCTTTCTTT | CASSMAGATEAFF
TRBJ1-3 | TRBV7-3 | . | TRBD1 | TGTGCCAGCAGCTTAACGGGACAGGGGGGAAACACCATATATTTT | CASSLTGQGGNTIYF
TRBJ2-5 | TRBV10-3 | . | . | TGCGCCACTAATATCGGAGGAGAGACCCAGTACTTC | CATNIGGETQYF
TRBJ1-5 | TRBV28 | few | . | TGTGCCAGCAGTTTCAGTTCCAGTGATCAGCCCCAGCATTTT | CASSFSSSDQPQHF
TRBJ2-7 | TRBV27 | . | . | TGTGCCAGCAGTTTATCCTCTCCCAGGGAAGGCTACGAGCAGTACTTC | CASSLSSPREGYEQYF
TRBJ2-7 | TRBV28 | . | TRBD1 | TGTGCCAGCAACACACTTATGACAGGGACCTACGAGCAGTACTTC | CASNTLMTGTYEQYF
TRBJ2-1 | TRBV30 | . | . | TGTGCCGGACGGGGGAGATCCTACAATGAGCAGTTCTTC | CAGRGRSYNEQFF
TRBJ1-1 | TRBV18 | . | . | TGTGCCAGCTCGCTAGACGGAGGGGACGTCACTGAAGCTTTCTTT | CASSLDGGDVTEAFF
TRBJ2-3 | TRBV5-3 | few | TRBD2 | TGTGCCAGAAGCCCGAACCACAGGGGGTGGCTAGCGGGAGTAACAGATACGCAGTATTTT | CARSPNHRGWLAGVTDTQYF
TRBJ2-7 | TRBV11-3 | . | . | TGTGCCAGCAGCTCGTCTAGCTACTACGAGCAGTACTTC | CASSSSSYYEQYF
TRBJ1-1 | TRBV6-5 | few | . | TGTGCCAGCAGTTACTCAGGGAGTCAGAACACTGAAGCTTTCTTT | CASSYSGSQNTEAFF